A selection of T cell receptor beta chains follows, all from one sample in a study of blood T cell repertoires in COVID-19. Profiling relied on immunoSEQ multiplex PCR, and the TCRdb table lists in-frame clones only, not all of them. Altogether roughly 180,000 clones are present, 82% being singletons, with the ten largest covering 18%. Sequencing was performed on PBMCs or T cells enriched from blood (not recorded which). The receptors derive from a man aged 60 to 75 who had recovered from COVID-19. Each CDR3 is given with its conserved first and last residue. A D gene is named only where the DNA matches it firmly. Expanded clones get a size class; other rows say once, few or many, or leave the size out.

size: .
V: TRBV29-1
J: TRBJ2-4
D: TRBD1
CDR3: CSVADRGIEYF
DNA: TGCAGCGTAGCCGACAGGGGAATCGAATACTTC

size: .
V: TRBV18
J: TRBJ1-4
D: .
CDR3: CASSPTVVPTEKLFF
DNA: TGTGCCAGCTCACCTACAGTTGTACCTACAGAAAAACTGTTTTTT

size: .
V: TRBV11-2
J: TRBJ1-1
D: .
CDR3: CASSLRGHTEAFF
DNA: TGTGCCAGCAGCCTCCGAGGGCACACTGAAGCTTTCTTT

size: .
V: TRBV5-1
J: TRBJ1-1
D: .
CDR3: CASSLVAGDTEAFF
DNA: TGCGCCAGCAGCTTGGTGGCGGGGGACACTGAAGCTTTCTTT

size: few
V: TRBV19
J: TRBJ1-4
D: .
CDR3: CASSTHNRVPNEKLFF
DNA: TGTGCCAGTAGTACCCACAATCGGGTGCCTAATGAAAAACTGTTTTTT

size: .
V: TRBV30
J: TRBJ1-2
D: TRBD1
CDR3: CAWSPTRTGSAGYTF
DNA: TGTGCCTGGAGCCCGACCCGGACAGGGAGCGCTGGCTACACCTTC

size: once
V: TRBV7-3
J: TRBJ2-2
D: TRBD2
CDR3: CASSPGPRGAGELFF
DNA: TGTGCCAGCAGCCCGGGACCCCGGGGGGCCGGGGAGCTGTTTTTT

size: .
V: TRBV5-1
J: TRBJ1-3
D: TRBD1
CDR3: CASSPGDSVIGNTIYF
DNA: TGCGCCAGCAGCCCCGGGGACAGTGTCATTGGAAACACCATATATTTT

size: .
V: TRBV5-4
J: TRBJ2-5
D: TRBD1
CDR3: CASSAGQGIGETQYF
DNA: TGTGCCAGCAGCGCGGGACAGGGGATCGGTGAGACCCAGTACTTC

size: .
V: TRBV6-2/TRBV6-3
J: TRBJ2-2
D: TRBD2
CDR3: CASSLTSGRAGTGELFF
DNA: TGTGCCAGCAGTTTGACTAGCGGGAGGGCCGGTACCGGGGAGCTGTTTTTT

size: .
V: TRBV27
J: TRBJ1-1
D: TRBD1
CDR3: CASSLSGSGQRAFF
DNA: TGTGCCAGCAGTTTATCGGGATCGGGACAGAGGGCTTTCTTT

size: few
V: TRBV29-1
J: TRBJ1-2
D: TRBD1
CDR3: CSAITGDGYGYTF
DNA: TGCAGCGCTATCACAGGGGACGGCTATGGCTACACCTTC

size: once
V: TRBV5-1
J: TRBJ2-5
D: .
CDR3: CASSLTGNQGTQYF
DNA: TGCGCCAGCAGCTTGACTGGGAACCAGGGGACCCAGTACTTC

size: .
V: TRBV9
J: TRBJ1-6
D: TRBD1
CDR3: CASSVGSGTGDNSPLHF
DNA: TGTGCCAGCAGCGTAGGGTCTGGGACAGGGGATAATTCACCCCTCCACTTT

size: .
V: TRBV19
J: TRBJ2-7
D: .
CDR3: CASSIEFGGSYEQYF
DNA: TGTGCCAGTAGTATTGAATTCGGCGGAAGCTACGAGCAGTACTTC

size: .
V: TRBV14
J: TRBJ2-3
D: .
CDR3: CASSLYRLSSSTDTQYF
DNA: TGTGCCAGCAGCCTCTACCGACTATCGTCTAGCACAGATACGCAGTATTTT

size: .
V: TRBV18
J: TRBJ2-7
D: TRBD2
CDR3: CASSPPGLAGGSPYEQYF
DNA: TGTGCCAGCTCACCGCCGGGACTAGCGGGGGGGTCTCCCTACGAGCAGTACTTC

size: .
V: TRBV10-3
J: TRBJ2-1
D: TRBD2
CDR3: CAIGPTSGPSYNEQFF
DNA: TGTGCCATCGGCCCGACTAGCGGGCCTTCCTACAATGAGCAGTTCTTC

size: .
V: TRBV6-6
J: TRBJ2-7
D: TRBD1
CDR3: CASRLGQVKSEQYF
DNA: TGTGCCAGCAGGCTCGGACAGGTAAAGAGCGAGCAGTACTTC

size: .
V: TRBV15
J: TRBJ1-2
D: TRBD1
CDR3: CATSRDIDRGKPGYTF
DNA: TGTGCCACCAGCAGGGATATTGACAGGGGAAAACCTGGCTACACCTTC

size: once
V: TRBV15
J: TRBJ1-1
D: TRBD1
CDR3: CATSSRVGQGGLF
DNA: TGTGCCACCAGCAGCAGGGTGGGACAGGGAGGACTCTTT

size: .
V: TRBV5-4
J: TRBJ2-1
D: TRBD2
CDR3: CASSLEASGKAYNEQFF
DNA: TGTGCCAGCAGCTTGGAAGCTAGCGGGAAAGCCTACAATGAGCAGTTCTTC

size: .
V: TRBV5-6
J: TRBJ2-3
D: .
CDR3: CASSPRTALTQYF
DNA: TGTGCCAGCAGCCCAAGGACAGCCTTAACGCAGTATTTT

size: .
V: TRBV12-5
J: TRBJ2-2
D: .
CDR3: CASGLGSGVYTGELFF
DNA: TGTGCTAGTGGTTTGGGCTCAGGGGTCTACACCGGGGAGCTGTTTTTT

size: .
V: TRBV5-8
J: TRBJ2-2
D: TRBD2
CDR3: CASSRISGGDTGELFF
DNA: TGTGCCAGCAGCCGCATTAGCGGGGGTGACACCGGGGAGCTGTTTTTT

size: .
V: TRBV5-1
J: TRBJ2-1
D: .
CDR3: CASSPVGPGEQFF
DNA: TGCGCCAGCAGCCCGGTGGGTCCAGGGGAGCAGTTCTTC

size: .
V: TRBV9
J: TRBJ1-6
D: TRBD1
CDR3: CASSGMTGLNNSPLHF
DNA: TGTGCCAGCAGCGGAATGACAGGGCTGAATAATTCACCCCTCCACTTT

size: .
V: TRBV6-5
J: TRBJ2-7
D: .
CDR3: CASSQRPGQSYEQYF
DNA: TGTGCCAGCAGCCAAAGGCCGGGTCAATCCTACGAGCAGTACTTC

size: once
V: TRBV9
J: TRBJ2-7
D: .
CDR3: CASSGETSSYEQYF
DNA: TGTGCCAGCAGCGGGGAAACTAGCTCCTACGAGCAGTACTTC

size: once
V: TRBV19
J: TRBJ2-7
D: .
CDR3: CASRANRAFEQYF
DNA: TGTGCCAGTAGGGCCAACAGGGCTTTTGAGCAGTACTTC

size: .
V: TRBV14
J: TRBJ2-1
D: TRBD1
CDR3: CASSQDRDRTYNEQFF
DNA: TGTGCCAGCAGCCAAGACCGGGACAGAACGTACAATGAGCAGTTCTTC

size: .
V: TRBV7-9
J: TRBJ2-5
D: .
CDR3: CASSLGPKETQYF
DNA: TGTGCCAGCAGCTTGGGGCCCAAAGAGACCCAGTACTTC

size: .
V: TRBV27
J: TRBJ2-7
D: TRBD2
CDR3: CASSSRKERGTSFPLYEQYF
DNA: TGTGCCAGCAGTTCCCGCAAGGAGCGGGGCACCTCCTTCCCACTTTACGAGCAGTACTTC

size: .
V: TRBV10-3
J: TRBJ2-1
D: .
CDR3: CAISESSYEQFF
DNA: TGTGCCATCAGTGAGTCTAGTTATGAGCAGTTCTTC

size: .
V: TRBV7-9
J: TRBJ1-4
D: TRBD1
CDR3: CASSLTDTGEEKLFF
DNA: TGTGCCAGCAGCCTGACGGACACAGGGGAAGAAAAACTGTTTTTT

size: .
V: TRBV19
J: TRBJ1-4
D: .
CDR3: CASVTTQGLNEKLFF
DNA: TGTGCCAGTGTTACAACGCAGGGACTTAATGAAAAACTGTTTTTT

size: .
V: TRBV6-5
J: TRBJ2-3
D: .
CDR3: CASIEASVLTDTQYF
DNA: TGTGCCAGCATCGAGGCCAGTGTCCTCACAGATACGCAGTATTTT

size: .
V: TRBV28
J: TRBJ1-4
D: TRBD1
CDR3: CASRTGGEKLFF
DNA: TGTGCCAGCAGAACAGGGGGCGAAAAACTGTTTTTT

size: .
V: TRBV12-5
J: TRBJ2-5
D: TRBD1
CDR3: CASGHAGTGDGETQYF
DNA: TGTGCTAGTGGCCACGCCGGGACAGGGGATGGAGAGACCCAGTACTTC

size: .
V: TRBV27
J: TRBJ1-2
D: .
CDR3: CASSRVNSNYGYTF
DNA: TGTGCCAGCAGCCGGGTAAACTCTAACTATGGCTACACCTTC

size: .
V: TRBV7-2
J: TRBJ1-5
D: .
CDR3: CASSLFRRDSNQPQHF
DNA: TGTGCCAGCAGCTTATTCCGCAGGGATAGCAATCAGCCCCAGCATTTT

size: .
V: TRBV15
J: TRBJ2-1
D: .
CDR3: CATSRAGTSVRRNEQFF
DNA: TGTGCCACCAGCAGAGCCGGGACAAGCGTACGGCGAAATGAGCAGTTCTTC

size: once
V: TRBV30
J: TRBJ1-4
D: TRBD1
CDR3: CAWRRQGVSNEKLFF
DNA: TGTGCCTGGAGGCGCCAGGGGGTCTCTAATGAAAAACTGTTTTTT

size: few
V: TRBV10-3
J: TRBJ1-2
D: .
CDR3: CAISPGQIHGYTF
DNA: TGTGCCATCAGCCCCGGACAGATCCATGGCTACACCTTC

size: few
V: TRBV3-1/TRBV3-2
J: TRBJ1-2
D: TRBD1
CDR3: CASSQDNSLAGTAFSYTF
DNA: TGTGCCAGCAGCCAAGATAATTCGTTAGCCGGGACAGCTTTTAGCTACACCTTC

size: once
V: TRBV9
J: TRBJ2-2
D: TRBD2
CDR3: CASSAGEGGTTGTGELFF
DNA: TGTGCCAGCAGCGCAGGTGAGGGAGGGACTACGGGCACCGGGGAGCTGTTTTTT

size: .
V: TRBV7-3
J: TRBJ1-6
D: .
CDR3: CASSLGGYNSPLHF
DNA: TGTGCCAGCAGCTTGGGGGGGTATAATTCACCCCTCCACTTT

size: .
V: TRBV5-5
J: TRBJ2-7
D: .
CDR3: CASSLVGTQDYEQYF
DNA: TGTGCCAGCAGCTTGGTCGGGACACAAGACTACGAGCAGTACTTC